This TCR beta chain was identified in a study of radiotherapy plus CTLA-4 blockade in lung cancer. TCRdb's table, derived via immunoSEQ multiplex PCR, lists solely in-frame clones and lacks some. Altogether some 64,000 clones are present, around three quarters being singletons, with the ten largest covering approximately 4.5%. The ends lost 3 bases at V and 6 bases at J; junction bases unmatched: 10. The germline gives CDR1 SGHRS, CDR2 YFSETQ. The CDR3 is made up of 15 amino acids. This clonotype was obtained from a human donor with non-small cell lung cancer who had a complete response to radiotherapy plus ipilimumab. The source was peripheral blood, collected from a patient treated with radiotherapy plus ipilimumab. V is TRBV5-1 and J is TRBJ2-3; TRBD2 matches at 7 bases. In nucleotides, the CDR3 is TGCGCCAGCAGCTCCCCTGGCGGGAGAGGTGATACGCAGTATTTT. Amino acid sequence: CASSSPGGRGDTQYF.